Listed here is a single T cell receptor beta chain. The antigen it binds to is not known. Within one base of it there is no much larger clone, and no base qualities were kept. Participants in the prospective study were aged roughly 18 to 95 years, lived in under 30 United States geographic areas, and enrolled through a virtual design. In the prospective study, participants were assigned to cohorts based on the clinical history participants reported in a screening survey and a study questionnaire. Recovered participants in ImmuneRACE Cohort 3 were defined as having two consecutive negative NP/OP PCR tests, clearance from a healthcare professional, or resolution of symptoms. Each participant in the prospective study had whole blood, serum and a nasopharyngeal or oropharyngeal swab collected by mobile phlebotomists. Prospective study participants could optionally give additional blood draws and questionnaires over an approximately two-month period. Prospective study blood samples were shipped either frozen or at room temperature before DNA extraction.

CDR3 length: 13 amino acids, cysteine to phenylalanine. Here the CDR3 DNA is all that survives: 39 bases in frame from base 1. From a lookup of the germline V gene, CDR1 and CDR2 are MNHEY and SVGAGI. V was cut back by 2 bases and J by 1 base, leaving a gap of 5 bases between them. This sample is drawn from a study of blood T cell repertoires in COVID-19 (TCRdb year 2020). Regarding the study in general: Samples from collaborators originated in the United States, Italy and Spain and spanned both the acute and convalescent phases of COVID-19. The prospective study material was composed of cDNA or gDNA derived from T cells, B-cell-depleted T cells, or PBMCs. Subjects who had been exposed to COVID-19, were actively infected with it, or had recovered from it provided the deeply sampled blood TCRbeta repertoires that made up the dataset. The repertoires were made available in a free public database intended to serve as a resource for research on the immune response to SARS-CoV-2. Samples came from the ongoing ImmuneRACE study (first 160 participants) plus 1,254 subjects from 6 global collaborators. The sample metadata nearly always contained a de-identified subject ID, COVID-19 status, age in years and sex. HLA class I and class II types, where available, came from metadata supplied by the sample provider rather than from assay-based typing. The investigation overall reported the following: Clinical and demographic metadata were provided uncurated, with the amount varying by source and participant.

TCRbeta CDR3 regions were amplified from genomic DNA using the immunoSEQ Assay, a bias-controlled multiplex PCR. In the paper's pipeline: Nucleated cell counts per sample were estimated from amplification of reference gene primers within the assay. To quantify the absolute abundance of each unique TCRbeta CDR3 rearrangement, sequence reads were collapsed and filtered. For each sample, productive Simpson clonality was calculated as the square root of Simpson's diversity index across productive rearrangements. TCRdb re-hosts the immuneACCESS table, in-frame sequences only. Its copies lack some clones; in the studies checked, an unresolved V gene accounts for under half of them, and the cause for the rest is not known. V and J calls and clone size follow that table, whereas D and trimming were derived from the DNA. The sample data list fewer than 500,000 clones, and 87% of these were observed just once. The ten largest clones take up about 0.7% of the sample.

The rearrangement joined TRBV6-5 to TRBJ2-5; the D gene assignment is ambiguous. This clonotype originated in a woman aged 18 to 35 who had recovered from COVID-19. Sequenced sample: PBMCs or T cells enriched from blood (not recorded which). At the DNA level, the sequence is TGTGCCAGCAGTTACGGCGGCCAAGAGACCCAGTACTTC. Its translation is CASSYGGQETQYF.